Listed below are T cell receptor beta chains from one sample, sequenced in a study of shared clonotypes between healthy human individuals. Sequencing used immunoSEQ multiplex PCR; TCRdb keeps in-frame clones, though not all of them. The sample comprises millions of clones, 93% of which are singletons, and more than 1.5% rests with the top ten. Input material: naive CD8+ T cells from PBMCs. These receptors were taken from a man younger than 30 in good health. Some clones in this sample may be carry-over from other donors' samples. CDR3s include the opening cysteine and the closing phenylalanine or tryptophan. Fields, in order: J gene, V gene, clone size, CDR3 length, D gene, CDR3 DNA, CDR3 protein. D genes are given only for firm matches. The size field is filled for only some rows; it gives once, few, many or a size class.

>TRBJ1-1|TRBV27|NA|14|TRBD1
TGTGCCAGCAGTTTTGACAGGGGGCTCACTGAAGCTTTCTTT
CASSFDRGLTEAFF
>TRBJ2-1|TRBV27|NA|15|TRBD2
TGTGCCAGCAGCCCACCGGGACTAGCGGGACATGAGCAGTTCTTC
CASSPPGLAGHEQFF
>TRBJ2-1|TRBV5-6|once|11|NA
TGTGCCAGCAGCTTGGTTGCCGAGCAGTTCTTC
CASSLVAEQFF
>TRBJ2-2|TRBV5-1|once|15|TRBD1
TGCGCCAGCAGCCGAGAGACAGGGGGCTTAGGGGAGCTGTTTTTT
CASSRETGGLGELFF
>TRBJ1-5|TRBV4-1|few|15|NA
TGCGCCAGCAGCCAAGAGGAAGCTTCCAATCAGCCCCAGCATTTT
CASSQEEASNQPQHF
>TRBJ2-2|TRBV9|once|17|NA
TGTGCCAGCAGCGTAGGGGGGAGTTACACGAACACCGGGGAGCTGTTTTTT
CASSVGGSYTNTGELFF
>TRBJ2-1|TRBV5-1|NA|16|TRBD2
TGCGCCAGCAGCTTGGTGGCGGGAGGGTCCTACAATGAGCAGTTCTTC
CASSLVAGGSYNEQFF
>TRBJ2-1|TRBV9|NA|17|TRBD2
TGTGCCAGCAGCGCAGGCGCGCCGGGACTAATATTCCATGAGCAGTTCTTC
CASSAGAPGLIFHEQFF
>TRBJ2-5|TRBV4-3|NA|14|NA
TGCGCCAGCAGCCATGGCGGGGCTCAAGAGACCCAGTACTTC
CASSHGGAQETQYF
>TRBJ2-7|TRBV15|NA|16|TRBD2
TGTGCCACCAGTCAGACTAGCGGGAGAGGGATATACGAGCAGTACTTC
CATSQTSGRGIYEQYF
>TRBJ2-1|TRBV13|NA|13|NA
TGTGCCAGCACCCTTCGGGGTTACAATGAGCAGTTCTTC
CASTLRGYNEQFF
>TRBJ2-1|TRBV11-2|NA|16|NA
TGTGCCAGCAGCTTAGGGCCCGGGAGCTCCTACAATGAGCAGTTCTTC
CASSLGPGSSYNEQFF
>TRBJ1-2|TRBV28|NA|17|NA
TGTGCCAGCAGTTTGGAGGAGAGGCAGGGGAAGTTACGGGGCTACACCTTC
CASSLEERQGKLRGYTF
>TRBJ2-3|TRBV7-3|NA|13|NA
TGTGCCAGCAGCCCACCGAGCACAGATACGCAGTATTTT
CASSPPSTDTQYF
>TRBJ2-7|TRBV4-1|NA|15|TRBD1
TGCGCCAGCAGCCTCCGACAGGGTTCCGCTAACGAGCAGTACTTC
CASSLRQGSANEQYF
>TRBJ1-1|TRBV14|NA|16|NA
TGTGCCAGCAGCCAAGAACTCTCAAGGGCGGACACTGAAGCTTTCTTT
CASSQELSRADTEAFF
>TRBJ1-3|TRBV6-5|NA|14|NA
TGTGCCAGCAGAGGGTTTTACTCTGGAAACACCATATATTTT
CASRGFYSGNTIYF
>TRBJ2-2|TRBV27|few|15|NA
TGTGCCAGCAGGACCATACAGGGGAACACCGGGGAGCTGTTTTTT
CASRTIQGNTGELFF
>TRBJ1-3|TRBV6-1|NA|15|NA
TGTGCCAGCAGTGCCAACAGGGACCCTGGAAACACCATATATTTT
CASSANRDPGNTIYF
>TRBJ1-4|TRBV19|NA|16|NA
TGTGCCAGTAGTATTGACGCCGGGTCCAGTAATGAAAAACTGTTTTTT
CASSIDAGSSNEKLFF
>TRBJ1-2|TRBV6-5|once|15|NA
TGTGCCAGCAGAACGTCCCGCGGGGGTGGCTATGGCTACACCTTC
CASRTSRGGGYGYTF
>TRBJ2-5|TRBV27|NA|15|TRBD2
TGTGCCAGCACCCCCTTCGGGGGGGGCGGTGAGACCCAGTACTTC
CASTPFGGGGETQYF
>TRBJ2-7|TRBV9|NA|14|NA
TGTGCCAGCAGCCCGGACGGAGCTTTGGGTGAGCAGTACTTC
CASSPDGALGEQYF
>TRBJ2-1|TRBV27|NA|16|NA
TGTGCCAGCAGTCCTTCGACAGGTCCAGTCTACAATGAGCAGTTCTTC
CASSPSTGPVYNEQFF
>TRBJ2-2|TRBV5-1|NA|13|NA
TGCGCCAGCGACCTCTTTAACACCGGGGAGCTGTTTTTT
CASDLFNTGELFF
>TRBJ2-7|TRBV2|NA|16|TRBD2
TGTGCCAGCAGTGGAGGACTAGCGGAGAGCTCCTACGAGCAGTACTTC
CASSGGLAESSYEQYF
>TRBJ2-5|TRBV27|NA|13|NA
TGTGCCAGCAGTCGTGCAGGGCGCGAGACCCAGTACTTC
CASSRAGRETQYF
>TRBJ1-5|TRBV6-6|NA|14|NA
TGTGCCAGCAGTTACTCGTCAGGGATTCAGCCCCAGCATTTT
CASSYSSGIQPQHF
>TRBJ2-7|TRBV27|once|15|TRBD1
TGTGCCAGCAGGAGCATCGGGACAGGGGGGTACGAGCAGTACTTC
CASRSIGTGGYEQYF
>TRBJ2-3|TRBV27|NA|16|TRBD2
TGTGCCAGCAGTAGTCGGACTAGCGCGAGCACAGATACGCAGTATTTT
CASSSRTSASTDTQYF
>TRBJ2-1|TRBV21-1|NA|16|NA
TGTGCCAGCAGCAACCTAGCGGATAGCTCCTACAATGAGCAGTTCTTC
CASSNLADSSYNEQFF
>TRBJ2-3|TRBV13|NA|14|TRBD2
TGTGCCAGCAGTACTAGCGGGGGGACAGATACGCAGTATTTT
CASSTSGGTDTQYF
>TRBJ2-7|TRBV27|NA|15|NA
TGTGCCAGCAGTCCCACCCCGGAAAGCTCCTACGAGCAGTACTTC
CASSPTPESSYEQYF
>TRBJ1-2|TRBV11-2|NA|17|NA
TGTGCCAGCAGCTTAGGGGCCCGAGGGAGATTGGACTATGGCTACACCTTC
CASSLGARGRLDYGYTF
>TRBJ2-1|TRBV7-9|once|15|NA
TGTGCCAGCACCCCGGGTACTAGACCCTACAATGAGCAGTTCTTC
CASTPGTRPYNEQFF
>TRBJ1-2|TRBV7-2|NA|13|NA
TGTGCCAGCAGCTTACTAGGGGAGTTGGGCTACACCTTC
CASSLLGELGYTF
>TRBJ2-5|TRBV29-1|NA|14|NA
TGCAGCACCCGGGGTCGGGGGAGAGGAGAGACCCAGTACTTC
CSTRGRGRGETQYF
>TRBJ1-4|TRBV7-8|NA|14|NA
TGTGCCAGCAGCTTAGGGGCAGGAGGTGAAAAACTGTTTTTT
CASSLGAGGEKLFF
>TRBJ1-1|TRBV20-1|few|11|NA
TGCAGTGCTAGAGTCTCGGCAGAAGCTTTCTTT
CSARVSAEAFF
>TRBJ2-7|TRBV11-2|NA|15|NA
TGTGCCAGCAGCTTAAGTCCCGACAGGCGGTTCGAGCAGTACTTC
CASSLSPDRRFEQYF
>TRBJ1-6|TRBV27|NA|14|NA
TGTGCCAGCAGTTTTTCGCAGTATAATTCACCCCTCCACTTT
CASSFSQYNSPLHF
>TRBJ2-7|TRBV7-9|NA|15|NA
TGTGCCAGCAGCCTGACTGGCGTGAGCTCCTACGAGCAGTACTTC
CASSLTGVSSYEQYF